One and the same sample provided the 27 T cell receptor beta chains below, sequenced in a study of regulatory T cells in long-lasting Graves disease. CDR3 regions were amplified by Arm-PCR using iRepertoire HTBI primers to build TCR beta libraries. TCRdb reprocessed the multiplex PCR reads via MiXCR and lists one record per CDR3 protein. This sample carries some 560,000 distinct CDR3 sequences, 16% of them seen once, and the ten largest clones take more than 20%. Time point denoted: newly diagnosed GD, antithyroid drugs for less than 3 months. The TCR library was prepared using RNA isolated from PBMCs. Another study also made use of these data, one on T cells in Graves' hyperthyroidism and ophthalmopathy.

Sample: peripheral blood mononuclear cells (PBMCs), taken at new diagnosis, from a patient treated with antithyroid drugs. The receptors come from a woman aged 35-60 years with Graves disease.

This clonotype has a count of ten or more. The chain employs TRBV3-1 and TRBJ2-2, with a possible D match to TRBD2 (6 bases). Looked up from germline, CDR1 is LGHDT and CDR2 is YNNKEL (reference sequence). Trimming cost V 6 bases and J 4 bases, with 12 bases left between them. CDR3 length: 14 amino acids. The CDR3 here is CASRGGGTTGELFF. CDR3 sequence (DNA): TGTGCCAGCAGGGGAGGCGGAACCACCGGGGAGCTGTTTTTT.

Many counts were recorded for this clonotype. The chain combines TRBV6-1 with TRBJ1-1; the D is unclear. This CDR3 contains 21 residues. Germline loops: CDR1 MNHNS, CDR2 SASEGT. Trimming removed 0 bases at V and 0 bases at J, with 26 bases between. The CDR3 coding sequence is TGTGCCAGCAGTGAAGCCTACTTTGTCGAATCTTGGACGGGGATGAACACTGAAGCTTTCTTT. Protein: CASSEAYFVESWTGMNTEAFF.

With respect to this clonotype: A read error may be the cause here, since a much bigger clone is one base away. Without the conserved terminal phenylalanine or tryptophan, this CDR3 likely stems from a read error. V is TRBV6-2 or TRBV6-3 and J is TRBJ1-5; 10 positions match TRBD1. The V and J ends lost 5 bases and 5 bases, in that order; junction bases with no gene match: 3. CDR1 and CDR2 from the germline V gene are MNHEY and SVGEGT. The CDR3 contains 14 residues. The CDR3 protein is CASSADRGDQPQHL. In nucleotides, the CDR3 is TGTGCCAGCAGTGCGGACAGGGGGGATCAGCCCCAGCATCTT.

The CDR3: CSATGTGGFTEAFF. Here the CDR3 DNA reads TGCAGTGCTACTGGGACAGGGGGCTTCACTGAAGCTTTCTTT. The rearrangement links TRBV20-1 to TRBJ1-1, with 12 bases matching TRBD1. This CDR3 is built from 14 residues. Per germline, CDR1 DFQATT and CDR2 SNEGSKA (reference sequence). V shed 4 bases, J shed 4 bases, and the junction held 4 bases outside the gene matches.

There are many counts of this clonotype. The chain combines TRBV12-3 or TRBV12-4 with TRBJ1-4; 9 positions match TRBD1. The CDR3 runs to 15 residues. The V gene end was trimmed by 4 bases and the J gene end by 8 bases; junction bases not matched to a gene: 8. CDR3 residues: CASSSSGQGREKLFF. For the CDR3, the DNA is TGTGCCAGCAGTTCCTCGGGACAGGGTCGGGAAAAACTGTTTTTT.

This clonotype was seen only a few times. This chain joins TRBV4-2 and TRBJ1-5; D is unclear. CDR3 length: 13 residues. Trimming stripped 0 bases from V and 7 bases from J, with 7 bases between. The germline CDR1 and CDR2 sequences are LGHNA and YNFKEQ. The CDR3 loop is CASSQEIWQPQHF. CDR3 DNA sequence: TGTGCCAGCAGCCAAGAAATATGGCAGCCCCAGCATTTT.

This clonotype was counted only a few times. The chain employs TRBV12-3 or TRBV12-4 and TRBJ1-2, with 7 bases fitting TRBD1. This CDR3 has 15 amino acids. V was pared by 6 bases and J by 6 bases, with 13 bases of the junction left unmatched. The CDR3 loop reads CASSYTMTGTHGYTF. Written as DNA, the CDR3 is TGTGCCAGCAGCTACACCATGACAGGGACCCATGGCTACACCTTC.

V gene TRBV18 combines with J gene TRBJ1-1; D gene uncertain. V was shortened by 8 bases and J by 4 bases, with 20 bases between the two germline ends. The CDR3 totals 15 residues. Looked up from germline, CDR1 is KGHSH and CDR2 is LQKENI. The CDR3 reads CASRRGGDLSTEAFF. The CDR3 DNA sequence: TGTGCCAGCCGCCGCGGTGGAGATCTGAGCACTGAAGCTTTCTTT.

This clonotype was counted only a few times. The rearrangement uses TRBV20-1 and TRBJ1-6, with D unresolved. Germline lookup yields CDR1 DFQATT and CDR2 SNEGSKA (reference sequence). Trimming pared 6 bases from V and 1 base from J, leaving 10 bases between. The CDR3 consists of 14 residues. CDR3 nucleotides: TGCAGTGCCCATGACGGGTCCTATAATTCACCCCTCCACTTT. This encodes CSAHDGSYNSPLHF.

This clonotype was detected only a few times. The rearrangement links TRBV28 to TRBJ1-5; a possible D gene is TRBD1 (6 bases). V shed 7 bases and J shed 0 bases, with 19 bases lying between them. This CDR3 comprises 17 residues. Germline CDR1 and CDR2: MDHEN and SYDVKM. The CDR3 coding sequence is TGTGCCAGCACCATTAGCCCGGGACACCTTAGCAATCAGCCCCAGCATTTT. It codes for CASTISPGHLSNQPQHF.

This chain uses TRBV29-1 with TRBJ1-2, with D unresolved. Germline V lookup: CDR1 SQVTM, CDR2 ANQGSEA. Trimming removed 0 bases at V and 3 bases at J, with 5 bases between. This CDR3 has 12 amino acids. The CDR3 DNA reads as TGCAGCGTTGAAGACAGTTACTATGGCTACACCTTC. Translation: CSVEDSYYGYTF.

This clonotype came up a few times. As DNA, the CDR3 is TGTGCCAGCAGCAGGGGACAGCTTAATGAAAAACTGTTTTTT. Protein: CASSRGQLNEKLFF. This chain connects TRBV7-9 to TRBJ1-4, with 7 bases that match TRBD1. V lost 5 bases and J lost 4; bases outside the gene matches: 4. This CDR3 region has 14 residues. Germline assignment: CDR1 SEHNR and CDR2 FQNEAQ (reference sequence).

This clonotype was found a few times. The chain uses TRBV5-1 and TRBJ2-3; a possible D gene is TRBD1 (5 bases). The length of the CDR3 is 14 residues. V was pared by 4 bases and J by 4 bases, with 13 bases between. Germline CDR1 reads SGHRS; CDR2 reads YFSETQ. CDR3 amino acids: CASSGAYGADTQYF. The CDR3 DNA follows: TGCGCCAGCAGCGGGGCCTACGGTGCAGATACGCAGTATTTT.

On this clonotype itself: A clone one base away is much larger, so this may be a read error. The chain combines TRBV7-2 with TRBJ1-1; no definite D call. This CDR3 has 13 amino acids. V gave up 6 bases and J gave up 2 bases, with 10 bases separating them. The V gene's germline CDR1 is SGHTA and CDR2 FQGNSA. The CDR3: CASRTEGNTEAFF. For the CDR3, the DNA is TGTGCCAGCAGAACAGAGGGCAACACTGAAGCTTTCTTT.

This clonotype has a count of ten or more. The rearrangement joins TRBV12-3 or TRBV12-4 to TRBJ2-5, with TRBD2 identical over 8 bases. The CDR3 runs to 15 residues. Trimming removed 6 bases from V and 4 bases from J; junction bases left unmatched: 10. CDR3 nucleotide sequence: TGTGCCAGCAGATTCGGGGGGGCCGTGGGAGAGACCCAGTACTTC. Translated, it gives CASRFGGAVGETQYF.

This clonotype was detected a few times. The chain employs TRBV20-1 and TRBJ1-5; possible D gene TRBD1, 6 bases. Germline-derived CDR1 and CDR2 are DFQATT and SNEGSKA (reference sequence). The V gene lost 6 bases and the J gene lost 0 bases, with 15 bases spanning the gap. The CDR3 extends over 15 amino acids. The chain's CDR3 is CSAQGPTDSNQPQHF. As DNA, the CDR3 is TGCAGTGCCCAGGGGCCGACGGATAGCAATCAGCCCCAGCATTTT.

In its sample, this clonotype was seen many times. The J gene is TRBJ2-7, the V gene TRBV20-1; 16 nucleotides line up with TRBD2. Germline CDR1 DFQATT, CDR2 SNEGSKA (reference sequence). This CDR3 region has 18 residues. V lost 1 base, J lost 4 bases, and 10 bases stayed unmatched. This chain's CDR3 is CSARALGTSGGAFYEQYF. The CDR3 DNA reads TGCAGTGCTAGAGCCCTCGGGACTAGCGGGGGGGCCTTTTACGAGCAGTACTTC.

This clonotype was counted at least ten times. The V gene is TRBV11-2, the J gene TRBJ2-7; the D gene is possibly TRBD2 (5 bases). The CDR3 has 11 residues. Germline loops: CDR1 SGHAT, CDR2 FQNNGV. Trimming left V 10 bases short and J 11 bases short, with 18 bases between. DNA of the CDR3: TGTGCCATCCGCCTTATGGGAGACGAGTACTTC. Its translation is CAIRLMGDEYF.

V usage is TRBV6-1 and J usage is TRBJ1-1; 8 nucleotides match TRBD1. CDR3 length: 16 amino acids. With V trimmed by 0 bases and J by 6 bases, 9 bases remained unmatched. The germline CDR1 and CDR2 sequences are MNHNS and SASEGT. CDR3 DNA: TGTGCCAGCAGTGAAGCGAACAGGGGGGGGTACGCTGAAGCTTTCTTT. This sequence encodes CASSEANRGGYAEAFF.

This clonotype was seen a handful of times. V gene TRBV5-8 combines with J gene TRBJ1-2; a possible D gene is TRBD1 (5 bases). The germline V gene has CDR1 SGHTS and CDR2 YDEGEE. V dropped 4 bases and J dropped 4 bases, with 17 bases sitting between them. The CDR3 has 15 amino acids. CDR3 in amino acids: CASSTLLGDFYGYTF. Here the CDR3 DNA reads TGTGCCAGCAGCACTTTGCTGGGGGATTTCTATGGCTACACCTTC.

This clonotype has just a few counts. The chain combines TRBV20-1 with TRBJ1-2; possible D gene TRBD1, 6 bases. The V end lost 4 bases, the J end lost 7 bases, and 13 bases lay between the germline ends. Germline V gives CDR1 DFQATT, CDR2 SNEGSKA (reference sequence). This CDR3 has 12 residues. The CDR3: CSAKKGGGGYTF. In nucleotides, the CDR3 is TGCAGTGCTAAAAAAGGGGGAGGTGGCTACACCTTC.

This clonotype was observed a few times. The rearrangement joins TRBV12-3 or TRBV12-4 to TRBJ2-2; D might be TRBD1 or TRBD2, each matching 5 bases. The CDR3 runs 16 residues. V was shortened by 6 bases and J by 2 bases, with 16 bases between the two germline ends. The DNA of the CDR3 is TGTGCCAGCAGCCCAGATGGGACGGAAAACACCGGGGAGCTGTTTTTT. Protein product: CASSPDGTENTGELFF.

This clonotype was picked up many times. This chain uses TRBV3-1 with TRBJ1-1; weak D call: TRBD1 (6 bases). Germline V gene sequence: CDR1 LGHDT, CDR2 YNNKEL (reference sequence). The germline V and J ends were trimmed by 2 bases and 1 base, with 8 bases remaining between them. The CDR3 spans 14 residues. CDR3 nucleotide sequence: TGTGCCAGCAGCCAAAGGGGGGAGAACACTGAAGCTTTCTTT. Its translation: CASSQRGENTEAFF.

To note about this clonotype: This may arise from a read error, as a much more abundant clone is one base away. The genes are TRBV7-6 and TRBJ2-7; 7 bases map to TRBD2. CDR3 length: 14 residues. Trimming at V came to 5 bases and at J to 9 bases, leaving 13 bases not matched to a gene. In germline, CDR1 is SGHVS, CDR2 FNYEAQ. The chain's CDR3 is CASSPPGRTGGQYF. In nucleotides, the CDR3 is TGTGCCAGCAGCCCCCCGGGACGGACGGGGGGGCAGTACTTC.

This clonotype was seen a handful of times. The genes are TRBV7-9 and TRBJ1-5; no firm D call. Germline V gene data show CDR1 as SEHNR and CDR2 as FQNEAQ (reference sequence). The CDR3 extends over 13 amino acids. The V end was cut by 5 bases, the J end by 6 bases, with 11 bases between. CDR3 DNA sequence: TGTGCCAGCAGCCGTCTGAAGAGTCAGCCCCAGCATTTT. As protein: CASSRLKSQPQHF. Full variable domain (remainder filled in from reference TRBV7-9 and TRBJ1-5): DTGVSQNPRHKITKRGQNVTFRCDPISEHNRLYWYRQTLGQGPEFLTYFQNEAQLEKSRLLSDRFSAERPKGSFSTLEIQRTEQGDSAMYLCASSRLKSQPQHFGDGTRLSIL.

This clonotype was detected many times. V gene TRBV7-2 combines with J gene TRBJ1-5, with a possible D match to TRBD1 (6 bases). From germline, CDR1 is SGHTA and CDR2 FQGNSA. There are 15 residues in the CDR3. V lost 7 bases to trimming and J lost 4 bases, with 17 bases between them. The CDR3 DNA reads TGTGCCAGCACCCAGCAGGGGCTGGGGAATCAGCCCCAGCATTTT. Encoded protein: CASTQQGLGNQPQHF.

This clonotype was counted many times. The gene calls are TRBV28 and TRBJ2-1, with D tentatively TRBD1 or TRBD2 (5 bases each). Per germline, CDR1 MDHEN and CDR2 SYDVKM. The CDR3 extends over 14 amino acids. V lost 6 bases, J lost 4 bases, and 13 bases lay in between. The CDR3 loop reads CASRRGGLYNEQFF. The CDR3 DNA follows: TGTGCCAGCAGGAGGGGTGGGTTATACAATGAGCAGTTCTTC.